This T cell receptor (beta chain) is drawn from a study of lymphopenia after photon versus proton radiotherapy. With regard to this clone: Antigen specificity is unknown.

The CDR3 length is 17 residues. In germline, CDR1 is GTSNPN, CDR2 SVGIG (reference sequence). J was trimmed by 3 bases and V by 2 bases; bases with no gene match: 7. Notes on the study in general: After the lymphocyte nadir, photon-treated repertoires showed oligoclonal expansion, especially of CD8+ Temra cells. Relative stability marked proton patients; photon patients lost diversity and naive cells.

Generated by immunoSEQ multiplex PCR, the TCRdb table keeps only in-frame clones and is missing some. The table includes under 70,000 clones, just under 95% detected once. This TCR derives from a middle-aged woman with cholangiocarcinoma. The chain recombines TRBV30 with TRBJ2-6; 10 bases agree with TRBD1. Sequenced material: peripheral blood, taken from a patient treated with photon-based radiotherapy. The CDR3 is CAWSTGQGVYGANVLTF. CDR3 bases: TGTGCCTGGAGTACCGGACAGGGGGTATATGGGGCCAACGTCCTGACTTTC. The full variable domain, completed using reference TRBV30 and TRBJ2-6, is SQTIHQWPATLVQPVGSPLSLECTVEGTSNPNLYWYRQAAGRGLQLLFYSVGIGQISSEVPQNLSASRPQDRQFILSSKKLLLSDSGFYLCAWSTGQGVYGANVLTFGAGSRLTVL.